A selection of T cell receptor beta chains follows, all from one sample in a study of neurological immune-mediated disorders. In TCRdb, the 5' RACE reads were re-called with MiXCR into one record per CDR3 protein. The sample records roughly 28,000 distinct CDR3 sequences, approximately 12% being singletons. The specimen sequenced was PBMCs. These receptors were taken from a man aged 60 to 75 in good health. CDR3s include the opening cysteine and the closing phenylalanine or tryptophan. The order of the fields is V gene, J gene, D gene, CDR3 protein. D genes are given only for firm matches.

TRBV5-1	TRBJ2-7	.	CASRFQGGSYEQYF
TRBV5-6	TRBJ2-2	.	CASSLVRGRDGELFF
TRBV7-2	TRBJ2-1	TRBD2	CASSWGLADYNEQFF
TRBV20-1	TRBJ2-2	TRBD2	CSASPLAGVYTGELFF
TRBV7-2	TRBJ2-3	TRBD1	CASRSPVTGGPDTQYF
TRBV19	TRBJ1-5	TRBD1	CASSIVGTEQPQHF
TRBV12-3/TRBV12-4	TRBJ1-4	TRBD1	CASSVQGIQGLFF
TRBV5-1	TRBJ1-2	TRBD1	CASKSRTGGADGYTF
TRBV6-6	TRBJ1-5	.	CASSPPGKTPQHF
TRBV5-1	TRBJ2-7	.	CASSLFLGYEQYF
TRBV30	TRBJ1-5	.	CAWSLSAQPQHF
TRBV7-3	TRBJ2-2	.	CASSLTGTQNTGELFF
TRBV9	TRBJ1-6	.	CASSVAPINSPLHF
TRBV6-6	TRBJ2-7	.	CASSYSHYEQYF
TRBV5-1	TRBJ1-2	.	CASSLAGDPGYGYTF
TRBV5-1	TRBJ2-7	.	CASRTGIEGHEQYF
TRBV20-1	TRBJ1-5	.	CSASAGTHQPQHF
TRBV20-1	TRBJ2-7	.	CSATGQSDEQYF
TRBV7-9	TRBJ1-1	.	CASSLGLGRRTEAFF
TRBV5-6	TRBJ2-1	.	CASSLGRSSYNEQFF
TRBV7-9	TRBJ2-3	.	CASTRGSDTDTQYF
TRBV5-6	TRBJ2-1	.	CASSLVGDPNHEQFF
TRBV5-1	TRBJ2-3	TRBD1	CASSFGTGAADTQYF
TRBV28	TRBJ2-7	.	CASSLRGGEQYF
TRBV6-6	TRBJ2-7	TRBD1	CASSYLQGAYEQYF
TRBV5-6	TRBJ1-2	.	CASSSQGQEYYGYTF
TRBV6-1	TRBJ1-2	.	CASSEFRTYGYTF
TRBV24-1	TRBJ2-3	TRBD2	CATSPGTSQDTQYF
TRBV7-2	TRBJ2-5	.	CASRLVSETQYF
TRBV12-3/TRBV12-4	TRBJ2-5	.	CASSLTETQYF
TRBV6-2/TRBV6-3	TRBJ2-1	TRBD2	CASSYSGTTYNEQFF
TRBV28	TRBJ2-1	.	CASSLDVTYNEQFF
TRBV12-3/TRBV12-4	TRBJ2-7	.	CASSFGPNDYEQYF
TRBV9	TRBJ1-4	.	CASSVSQQSNEKLFF
TRBV5-5	TRBJ1-6	.	CASSLPYNSPLHF
TRBV20-1	TRBJ1-5	.	CSATRGNQPQHF
TRBV14	TRBJ1-6	.	CASSQVLGQNNSPLHF
TRBV10-3	TRBJ2-2	TRBD1	CAINGQADTGELFF
TRBV20-1	TRBJ2-7	TRBD1	CSALGQGAHEQYF
TRBV5-1	TRBJ2-1	.	CASSEGGNNEQFF
TRBV4-3	TRBJ2-1	TRBD2	CASSQDSGRSGDEQFF
TRBV5-1	TRBJ2-1	TRBD2	CASSLDSGDYNEQFF
TRBV7-2	TRBJ2-5	TRBD2	CASSLGLRGAGEETQYF
TRBV2	TRBJ2-1	.	CASSEAGPKQFF
TRBV4-3	TRBJ2-5	.	CASSQGSTGEETQYF
TRBV7-3	TRBJ2-3	.	CASSLQGLSDTQYF
TRBV7-9	TRBJ1-1	.	CASSPGGVEAFF
TRBV7-2	TRBJ1-1	.	CASSLRGGARDTEAFF
TRBV4-2	TRBJ2-5	.	CASSRRPGTEGQETQYF
TRBV2	TRBJ2-3	.	CASSWTARRDTQYF
TRBV7-2	TRBJ2-2	.	CASSRPCGNTGELFF